The clone carrying this TCR beta chain was seen at least ten times. This CDR3 spans 15 amino acids. CDR1 and CDR2 (germline): DFQATT, SNEGSKA (reference sequence). V was pared by 0 bases and J by 2 bases, with 3 bases of the junction left unmatched. TCRdb processed the 5' RACE reads anew with MiXCR; each CDR3 protein has one entry. In the table there are a few hundred thousand distinct CDR3 sequences, 18% of which are singletons. This entry is derived from a study of identical twins. The chain combines TRBV20-1 with TRBJ2-1; 8 nucleotides agree with TRBD1. Sequenced: naive T cells sorted from blood. The sequence derives from a man over 45 in good health. The CDR3 bases are TGCAGTGCTAGAGAGGACAGGGAGCCCTACAATGAGCAGTTCTTC. Translated: CSAREDREPYNEQFF.